The 20 T cell receptor beta chains below come from one sample, sequenced in a study of response to subunit inactivated influenza vaccine. MiXCR, applied by TCRdb to the RT-PCR reads, yields one record per CDR3 protein. The table has about 480,000 distinct CDR3 sequences, roughly 13% seen once. The sample was PBMCs from blood, taken roughly 6 weeks after vaccination. All receptors derive from a man aged 50-59 years who received an inactivated influenza vaccine.

This clonotype was counted at least ten times. CDR3 amino acids: CSARGTGSYEQYF. DNA for the CDR3: TGCAGTGCTAGAGGGACAGGGTCCTACGAGCAGTACTTC. The V and J genes are TRBV20-1 and TRBJ2-7; TRBD1 matches 8 bases. J was trimmed by 1 base and V by 1 base; bases with no gene match: 0. CDR3 size: 13 residues. The germline gives CDR1 DFQATT, CDR2 SNEGSKA (reference sequence).

This clonotype was picked up a small number of times. The rearrangement uses TRBV9 and TRBJ1-3; a weak D match, TRBD1 (5 bases). Germline V lookup: CDR1 SGDLS, CDR2 YYNGEE. The CDR3 totals 15 residues. V was shortened by 0 bases and J by 0 bases, with 7 bases between the two germline ends. DNA of the CDR3: TGTGCCAGCAGCGTAGGGGGGAACTCTGGAAACACCATATATTTT. Its protein is CASSVGGNSGNTIYF. Supplemented by reference TRBV9 and TRBJ1-3, the full variable domain reads DSGVTQTPKHLITATGQRVTLRCSPRSGDLSVYWYQQSLDQGLQFLIQYYNGEERAKGNILERFSAQQFPDLHSELNLSSLELGDSALYFCASSVGGNSGNTIYFGEGSWLTVV.

The chain couples TRBV20-1 to TRBJ2-1, with a weak D call TRBD1 (5 bases). Germline V CDR1 and CDR2: DFQATT, SNEGSKA (reference sequence). The V end was cut by 1 base, the J end by 8 bases, with 9 bases between. This CDR3 spans 12 amino acids. The CDR3 region has the DNA TGCAGTGCTAGAGGGGGCCTGGATGAGCAGTTCTTC. The encoded protein is CSARGGLDEQFF.

At least ten counts were recorded for this clonotype. The chain joins TRBV9 to TRBJ2-7; possibly TRBD2 for D (6 bases). Between the trimmed V and J ends, which lost 3 bases and 2 bases, there was a span of 12 bases. The V gene's germline CDR1 is SGDLS and CDR2 YYNGEE. The CDR3 extends over 14 amino acids. The CDR3 sequence: CASSAASDTYEQYF. The CDR3 nucleotides are TGTGCCAGCAGCGCGGCTAGCGATACCTACGAGCAGTACTTC. The full variable domain, in which reference TRBV9 and TRBJ2-7 provide the parts outside the CDR3, is DSGVTQTPKHLITATGQRVTLRCSPRSGDLSVYWYQQSLDQGLQFLIQYYNGEERAKGNILERFSAQQFPDLHSELNLSSLELGDSALYFCASSAASDTYEQYFGPGTRLTVT.

This clonotype was recorded once. This chain uses TRBV5-6 with TRBJ2-5; D possibly matches TRBD1 or TRBD2 (5 bases each). Germline assignment: CDR1 SGHDT and CDR2 YYEEEE. The ends were cut back, 4 bases at V and 2 bases at J, with 15 bases in the middle. This CDR3 comprises 15 residues. CDR3 region: CASSPPGTAQETQYF. CDR3 bases: TGTGCCAGCAGCCCACCCGGGACGGCTCAAGAGACCCAGTACTTC.

This clonotype was seen only once. The chain uses TRBV4-1 and TRBJ2-5; perhaps TRBD1 as D (6 bases). Germline loops: CDR1 MGHRA, CDR2 YSYEKL. Trimming pared 0 bases from V and 7 bases from J, leaving 21 bases between. The CDR3 is 17 residues long. CDR3 amino acids: CASSQEYVQGNRGTQYF. The CDR3 DNA reads as TGCGCCAGCAGCCAAGAGTACGTCCAGGGGAACCGGGGGACCCAGTACTTC.

The rearrangement links TRBV4-3 to TRBJ2-3; D gene uncertain. CDR3 length: 15 residues. Germline V gene lookup returns CDR1 LGHNA and CDR2 YSLEER. V shed 0 bases and J shed 1 base, with 8 bases lying between them. DNA for the CDR3: TGCGCCAGCAGCCAAGATTTTGGGGGCACAGATACGCAGTATTTT. It specifies CASSQDFGGTDTQYF.

The rearrangement joins TRBV20-1 to TRBJ1-1, with D tentatively TRBD1 (6 bases). Germline assignment: CDR1 DFQATT and CDR2 SNEGSKA (reference sequence). The CDR3 is 12 residues long. The ends were cut back, 8 bases at V and 11 bases at J, with 21 bases in the middle. The CDR3 loop reads CSPRGGGSKAFF. CDR3 coding DNA: TGCAGTCCAAGGGGGGGTGGCAGTAAGGCTTTCTTT.

There are many counts of this clonotype. A read error may account for a junction end that differs from germline. The chain employs TRBV6-6 and TRBJ2-7; weak D call: TRBD1 (7 bases). The CDR3 is made up of 13 amino acids. Germline V gives CDR1 MNHNY, CDR2 SVGAGI (reference sequence). CDR3 bases: TGTGCCACCAGTACAGGGGAGGCCGACGAGCAGTACTTC. Protein sequence: CATSTGEADEQYF.

This clonotype appeared a single time. A much larger clone differs by one base, so this may be a read error. V usage is TRBV3-1 and J usage is TRBJ2-7; 7 nucleotides line up with TRBD1. Looked up from germline, CDR1 is LGHDT and CDR2 is YNNKEL (reference sequence). The ends lost 4 bases at V and 3 bases at J; junction bases unmatched: 6. CDR3 length: 14 residues. The CDR3, as DNA: TGTGCCAGCAGCCCAACGACAGGGAACTACGAGCAGTACTTC. Protein sequence: CASSPTTGNYEQYF.

V is TRBV12-3 or TRBV12-4 and J is TRBJ1-2; perhaps TRBD1 as D (6 bases). This CDR3 is built from 13 residues. V lost 5 bases, J lost 7 bases, and 14 bases lay in between. CDR3 protein: CASSIPGQPGYTF. The CDR3 region has the DNA TGTGCCAGCAGTATCCCGGGACAACCTGGCTACACCTTC.

The chain combines TRBV12-3 or TRBV12-4 with TRBJ2-7; 7 nucleotides line up with TRBD2. This CDR3 has 16 amino acids. Trimming took 1 base from V and 0 from J; bases not matched to a gene: 6. The CDR3 protein is CASSLGLADDSYEQYF. DNA of the CDR3: TGTGCCAGCAGTTTAGGCCTAGCGGATGACTCCTACGAGCAGTACTTC.

This clonotype has a handful of counts. V and J are TRBV7-8 and TRBJ1-1; 8 bases fit TRBD1. This CDR3 is 14 amino acids long. The germline V gene encodes CDR1 SGHVS and CDR2 FQNEAQ. Losses at the gene ends were 5 bases for V and 7 bases for J; bases not matched to a gene: 9. DNA of the CDR3: TGTGCCAGCAGCCCCACGGACAGGGTGATTGAAGCTTTCTTT. Protein: CASSPTDRVIEAFF.

This clonotype was found a few times. This chain connects TRBV6-6 to TRBJ2-7; D not certain. Looked up from germline, CDR1 is MNHNY and CDR2 is SVGAGI (reference sequence). With 7 bases removed from V and 3 bases from J, the gap between germline ends came to 13 bases. The CDR3 extends over 13 amino acids. The CDR3, as DNA: TGTGCCAGCACTCAAGAGATTTTCTACGAGCAGTACTTC. It specifies CASTQEIFYEQYF.

V and J are TRBV20-1 and TRBJ2-7; TRBD1 matches at 7 bases. The length of the CDR3 is 11 residues. CDR1 and CDR2 (germline): DFQATT, SNEGSKA (reference sequence). CDR3 coding DNA: TGCGGTACCGGGACAGCCTACGAGCAGTACTTC. Encoded protein: CGTGTAYEQYF.

This clonotype showed up just a few times. This chain links TRBV7-2 with TRBJ2-1, with unresolved D. CDR3 length: 13 residues. Germline-derived CDR1 and CDR2 are SGHTA and FQGNSA. Trimming shortened V by 5 bases and J by 11 bases, and 16 bases separated the two germline ends. The CDR3 protein is CASSPERTGQQFF. CDR3 DNA sequence: TGTGCCAGCAGCCCAGAGAGAACCGGGCAGCAGTTCTTC.

Many counts were recorded for this clonotype. The chain combines TRBV28 with TRBJ1-6; D is unclear. The V gene's germline CDR1 is MDHEN and CDR2 SYDVKM. The ends were cut back, 3 bases at V and 14 bases at J, with 11 bases in the middle. CDR3 length: 12 amino acids. This CDR3 is CASSFRLSTLHF. CDR3 nucleotide sequence: TGTGCCAGCAGTTTTCGACTTTCGACCCTCCACTTT.

The CDR3 sequence is CASSGRGPYGYTF. DNA of the CDR3: TGTGCCAGCAGCGGAAGAGGCCCATATGGCTACACCTTC. This chain links TRBV5-6 with TRBJ1-2; no clear D gene. CDR3 size: 13 residues. The germline gives CDR1 SGHDT, CDR2 YYEEEE. With 4 bases removed from V and 5 bases from J, the gap between germline ends came to 12 bases.

This clonotype showed up just a few times. Here the CDR3 DNA reads TGTGCCAGCAGCCTACTTCGAGAGACCCAGTACTTC. Residues: CASSLLRETQYF. The rearrangement links TRBV7-2 to TRBJ2-5; D unresolved. This CDR3 has 12 amino acids. Germline assignment: CDR1 SGHTA and CDR2 FQGNSA. V was trimmed by 5 bases and J by 4 bases, leaving 8 bases between them.

The CDR3 loop reads CASSRWREGREDTQYF. Written as DNA, the CDR3 is TGCGCCAGCAGCCGCTGGCGGGAGGGGCGTGAGGATACGCAGTATTTT. The rearrangement links TRBV5-1 to TRBJ2-3, with 9 bases identical to TRBD2. The J segment lost 6 bases and the V segment lost 4 bases, leaving 12 bases of the junction unmatched. The germline V gene encodes CDR1 SGHRS and CDR2 YFSETQ. CDR3 length: 16 residues.